Listed here are 10 T cell receptor beta chains from one sample, sequenced in a study of blood T cell repertoires in COVID-19 (dated by TCRdb to the early 2020s). The receptor library was made with the immunoSEQ multiplex PCR assay. Entries here come from immuneACCESS through TCRdb and include only in-frame sequences with V and J called. Some clones fail to appear in such tables; in the studies checked, an unresolved V gene covers under half of the shortfall, and the cause of the remainder is unknown. The sample contains about 55,000 clones, about nine tenths of them found a single time. Of the sample, less than 15% falls within the top ten clones. The sample was peripheral blood. The receptors stem from a man in his 70s with acute or convalescent COVID-19.

The chain couples TRBV29-1 to TRBJ2-7, with no clear D. V was clipped by 2 bases and J by 6 bases, with 8 bases between them. The CDR3 is 11 residues long. Germline CDR1 and CDR2: SQVTM and ANQGSEA. Here the CDR3 DNA reads TGCAGCGTTGAATTAGGCGGCGAGCAGTACGTC. It encodes CSVELGGEQYV.

The chain employs TRBV28 and TRBJ2-5, with 16 bases lining up with TRBD2. Germline values: CDR1 MDHEN, CDR2 SYDVKM. This CDR3 region has 15 residues. V trimming: 6 bases; J trimming: 2 bases; junction bases outside the gene matches: 0. This chain's CDR3 is CASRGLAGGQETQYF. CDR3 nucleotides: TGTGCCAGCAGGGGACTAGCGGGAGGGCAAGAGACCCAGTACTTC. The full variable domain, rest sourced from reference TRBV28 and TRBJ2-5, is DVKVTQSSRYLVKRTGEKVFLECVQDMDHENMFWYRQDPGLGLRLIYFSYDVKMKEKGDIPEGYSVSREKKERFSLILESASTNQTSMYLCASRGLAGGQETQYFGPGTRLLVL.

The genes are TRBV14 and TRBJ1-6; no clear D gene. This CDR3 spans 14 amino acids. CDR1 is SGHDN, CDR2 FVKESK, per germline. V was shortened by 2 bases and J by 10 bases, with 12 bases between the two germline ends. CDR3 in DNA: TGTGCCAGCAGCCAACGGGGAGATAGGTCACCCCTCCACTTT. Its protein product is CASSQRGDRSPLHF.

This CDR3 is CASSSRRVGYTF. CDR3 sequence (DNA): TGTGCCAGCTCCTCCCGCAGGGTTGGCTACACCTTC. The chain carries TRBV19 and TRBJ1-2; the D gene is possibly TRBD1 (5 bases). V lost 9 bases and J lost 7, with 15 bases in between. Looked up from germline, CDR1 is LNHDA and CDR2 is SQIVND (reference sequence). The CDR3 extends over 12 amino acids.

The rearrangement uses TRBV7-2 and TRBJ2-7; perhaps TRBD1 as D (6 bases). Germline values: CDR1 SGHTA, CDR2 FQGNSA. The ends were cut back, 1 base at V and 7 bases at J, with 14 bases in the middle. The CDR3 is made up of 14 amino acids. Here the CDR3 reads CASSLVTGPVEQYF. In nucleotides, the CDR3 is TGTGCCAGCAGCTTAGTAACAGGGCCGGTTGAGCAGTACTTC.

This clone has only one observation. The chain uses TRBV4-3 and TRBJ2-1; D perhaps matches TRBD2 (5 bases). The CDR3 loop spans 11 amino acids. V lost 3 bases and J 12 bases, leaving 9 bases between the germline ends. The germline V gene encodes CDR1 LGHNA and CDR2 YSLEER. The CDR3 spells CASSHGLLQFF. CDR3 nucleotides: TGCGCCAGCAGCCATGGACTTTTGCAGTTCTTC.

The chain uses TRBV10-3 and TRBJ1-5; D may be TRBD1 (6 bases). CDR3 length: 14 amino acids. With 6 bases removed from V and 7 bases from J, the gap between germline ends came to 16 bases. Per germline, CDR1 ENHRY and CDR2 SYGVKD. The CDR3 region is CAISRGQTDQPQHF. CDR3 coding DNA: TGTGCCATCAGCCGTGGACAGACAGACCAGCCCCAGCATTTT.

The chain combines TRBV20-1 with TRBJ2-1; TRBD2 matches 9 bases. Germline-derived CDR1 and CDR2 are DFQATT and SNEGSKA (reference sequence). This CDR3 contains 13 residues. The junction had 5 bases not matched to a gene; V was cut back by 3 bases and J by 8 bases. CDR3 protein: CSASRREGHEQFF. Here the CDR3 DNA reads TGCAGTGCTAGTCGGCGGGAGGGCCATGAGCAGTTCTTC.

In this sample, this clone turned up once. This chain uses TRBV4-3 with TRBJ1-1, with 9 bases lining up with TRBD1. Trimming at V came to 1 base and at J to 4 bases, leaving 7 bases not matched to a gene. This CDR3 is built from 16 residues. CDR1 and CDR2 (germline): LGHNA, YSLEER. CDR3 protein: CASSQVLGQGFTEAFF. The DNA for the CDR3 is TGCGCCAGCAGCCAAGTTTTGGGACAGGGATTCACTGAAGCTTTCTTT.

The V call is TRBV10-3, the J call TRBJ1-2; no clear D. CDR1 and CDR2 (germline): ENHRY, SYGVKD. Trimming left V 3 bases short and J 8 bases short, with 7 bases between. The CDR3 length is 11 residues. In nucleotides, the CDR3 is TGTGCCATCAGTGACCGGTGGGGCTACACCTTC. As protein: CAISDRWGYTF.